This TCR beta chain stems from a study of blood T cell repertoires in COVID-19. For the study at large: From T cells, B-cell-depleted T cells, or PBMCs came the material, which was cDNA or gDNA.

Trimming pared 3 bases from V and 6 bases from J, leaving 14 bases between. The V gene's germline CDR1 is KGHDR and CDR2 SFDVKD. The length of the CDR3 is 15 residues. The authors' processing: Using reference gene primer amplification, nucleated cell counts were estimated. Clones were read by immunoSEQ multiplex PCR, and TCRdb kept only the in-frame ones, dropping some. Clone size and V and J calls were adopted from that table, with D and trimming inferred from the DNA. The sample has about 190,000 clones, approximately 85% seen once. The J gene is TRBJ1-5, the V gene TRBV24-1; D possibly corresponds to TRBD1 (6 bases). This clonotype was sampled from an elderly woman with acute or convalescent COVID-19. Sample: peripheral blood. The CDR3 nucleotides read TGTGCCACCAGTGATGGGGGGGCAGGGATTCAGCCCCAGCATTTT. Its translation: CATSDGGAGIQPQHF.